One sample yielded the 10 T cell receptor beta chains listed below, sequenced in a study of read filtering for tumor transcriptome and immune sequencing. This library used around 400 ng RNA and molecular barcoded adaptors spanning alpha/delta and beta/gamma chains. MiXCR was run by TCRdb on the reads, yielding one entry per CDR3 protein. The table records 43,000 or so distinct CDR3 sequences, 20% of them present only once. The source material was a population of CD138-negative cells sorted from bone marrow. Receptors were obtained from a donor aged 40 or older with multiple myeloma.

This clonotype was picked up many times. J is TRBJ2-5 and V is TRBV28, with D perhaps TRBD1 or TRBD2 (6 bases each). Germline V gene sequence: CDR1 MDHEN, CDR2 SYDVKM. Trimming shortened V by 1 base and J by 7 bases, and 16 bases separated the two germline ends. CDR3 length: 15 residues. The CDR3 sequence: CASSLYRGPVGTQYF. For the CDR3, the DNA is TGTGCCAGCAGTTTATATCGGGGGCCAGTGGGGACCCAGTACTTC.

This clonotype occurred many times. The chain links TRBV12-3 or TRBV12-4 to TRBJ2-7; D tentatively fits TRBD1 or TRBD2 (5 bases each). V shed 3 bases and J shed 3 bases, with 15 bases lying between them. This CDR3 has 15 amino acids. The CDR3 protein is CASSFEQGTYYEQYF. For the CDR3, the DNA is TGTGCCAGCAGTTTTGAGCAAGGGACCTACTACGAGCAGTACTTC.

This clonotype was seen repeatedly, ten times or more. The chain joins TRBV28 to TRBJ2-1, with D hard to call. Germline assignment: CDR1 MDHEN and CDR2 SYDVKM. There are 14 residues in the CDR3. Deletions cut 4 bases from V and 3 bases from J, with 10 bases between. This chain's CDR3 is CASSSLGVYNEQFF. The CDR3 DNA sequence: TGTGCCAGCAGTTCCCTAGGCGTCTACAATGAGCAGTTCTTC. The full variable domain, rest sourced from reference TRBV28 and TRBJ2-1, is DVKVTQSSRYLVKRTGEKVFLECVQDMDHENMFWYRQDPGLGLRLIYFSYDVKMKEKGDIPEGYSVSREKKERFSLILESASTNQTSMYLCASSSLGVYNEQFFGPGTRLTVL.

Concerning this clonotype: A single base separates this from a much larger clone, so it may be a read error. The chain carries TRBV12-3 or TRBV12-4 and TRBJ2-2; TRBD2 aligns across 15 bases. The CDR3 loop spans 16 amino acids. V lost 4 bases and J lost 6; bases outside the gene matches: 3. The CDR3 nucleotides read TGTGCCAGCAGTTCCAGGACTAGCGGGAGGGCCGGGGAGCTGTTTTTT. Its translation is CASSSRTSGRAGELFF.

Ten or more counts support this clonotype. The rearrangement uses TRBV6-1 and TRBJ1-4; 7 bases are shared with TRBD1. Germline V gene sequence: CDR1 MNHNS, CDR2 SASEGT. The CDR3 is 15 residues long. The junction had 4 bases not matched to a gene; V was cut back by 1 base and J by 5 bases. The CDR3 loop is CASSEGEQGNEKLFF. CDR3 sequence (DNA): TGTGCCAGCAGTGAAGGCGAACAGGGGAATGAAAAACTGTTTTTT.

A note on this clonotype: A much larger clone lies one base from this, so it may be a read error. It is likely a read error, because the conserved phenylalanine at the end of the CDR3 is missing. The chain links TRBV4-1 to TRBJ2-1; 15 bases fit TRBD2. Looked up from germline, CDR1 is MGHRA and CDR2 is YSYEKL. This CDR3 is 18 amino acids long. Trimming took 1 base from V and 9 from J; bases not matched to a gene: 10. The CDR3 DNA reads as TGCGCCAGCAGCCAAGTGGATATGGGACTAGCGGGAGGCAGTGAGCAGTTCTCC. This encodes CASSQVDMGLAGGSEQFS.

This clonotype was recorded many times. The chain links TRBV27 to TRBJ2-7; possibly TRBD2 for D (7 bases). The V end was cut by 5 bases, the J end by 2 bases, with 16 bases between. This CDR3 region has 15 residues. The germline V gene has CDR1 MNHEY and CDR2 SMNVEV (reference sequence). The DNA for the CDR3 is TGTGCCAGCAGTCTCCAGACGGGGGGCACCTACGAGCAGTACTTC. Its translation is CASSLQTGGTYEQYF.

This clonotype has ten or more counts. The rearrangement uses TRBV28 and TRBJ2-1; TRBD2 might be the D (5 bases). The germline V gene has CDR1 MDHEN and CDR2 SYDVKM. This CDR3 spans 16 amino acids. The ends were cut back, 1 base at V and 0 bases at J, with 10 bases in the middle. CDR3 coding DNA: TGTGCCAGCAGTTTATTGGGCACTAGCTCCTACAATGAGCAGTTCTTC. This sequence encodes CASSLLGTSSYNEQFF.

This clonotype was observed many times. The chain employs TRBV5-5 and TRBJ1-6, with D unresolved. V shed 2 bases and J shed 5 bases, with 8 bases lying between them. CDR1 and CDR2 from the germline V gene are SGHKS and YYEKEE (reference sequence). This CDR3 contains 14 residues. The CDR3 protein is CASSFDGNNSPLHF. For the CDR3, the DNA is TGTGCCAGCAGCTTCGACGGGAATAATTCACCCCTCCACTTT.

This clonotype was counted many times. The J gene is TRBJ2-1, the V gene TRBV2, with a tentative D call TRBD2 (5 bases). The CDR3 loop spans 14 amino acids. Germline V lookup: CDR1 SNHLY, CDR2 FYNNEI. The DNA for the CDR3 is TGTGCAGGCTCAGCGGAAAGCTCCTACAATGAGCAGTTCTTC. Protein: CAGSAESSYNEQFF.